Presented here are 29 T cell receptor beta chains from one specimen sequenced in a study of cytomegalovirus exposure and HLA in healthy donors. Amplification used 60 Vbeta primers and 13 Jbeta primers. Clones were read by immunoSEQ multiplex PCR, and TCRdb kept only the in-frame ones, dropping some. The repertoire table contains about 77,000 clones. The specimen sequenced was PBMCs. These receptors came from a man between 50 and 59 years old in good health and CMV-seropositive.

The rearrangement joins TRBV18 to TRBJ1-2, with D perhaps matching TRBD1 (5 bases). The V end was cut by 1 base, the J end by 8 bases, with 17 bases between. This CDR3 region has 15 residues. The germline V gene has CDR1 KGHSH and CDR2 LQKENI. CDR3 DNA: TGTGCCAGCTCACCACTAGCACAGGATGTTTTGGGCTACACCTTC. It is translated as CASSPLAQDVLGYTF.

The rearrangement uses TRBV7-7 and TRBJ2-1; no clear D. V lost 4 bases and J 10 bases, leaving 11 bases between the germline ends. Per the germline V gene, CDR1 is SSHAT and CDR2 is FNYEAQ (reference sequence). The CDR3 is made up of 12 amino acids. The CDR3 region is CASSSGSSEQFF. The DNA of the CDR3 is TGTGCCAGCAGCTCCGGTTCGTCCGAGCAGTTCTTC.

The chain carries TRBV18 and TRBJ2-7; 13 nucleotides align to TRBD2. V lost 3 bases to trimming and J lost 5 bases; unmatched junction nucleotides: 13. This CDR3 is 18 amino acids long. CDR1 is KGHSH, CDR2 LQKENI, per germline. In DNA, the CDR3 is TGTGCCAGCTCACCCCTGGGACTAGCGGGAACCACCAGGAACGAGCAGTACTTC. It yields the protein CASSPLGLAGTTRNEQYF.

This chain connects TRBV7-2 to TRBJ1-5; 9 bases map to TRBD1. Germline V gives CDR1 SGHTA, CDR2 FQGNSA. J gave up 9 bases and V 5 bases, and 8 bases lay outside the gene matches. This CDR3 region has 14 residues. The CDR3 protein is CASSPYRGPWPQHF. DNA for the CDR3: TGTGCCAGCAGCCCGTACAGGGGGCCCTGGCCCCAGCATTTT. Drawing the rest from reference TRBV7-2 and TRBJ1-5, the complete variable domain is GAGVSQSPSNKVTEKGKDVELRCDPISGHTALYWYRQSLGQGLEFLIYFQGNSAPDKSGLPSDRFSAERTGGSVSTLTIQRTQQEDSAVYLCASSPYRGPWPQHFGDGTRLSIL.

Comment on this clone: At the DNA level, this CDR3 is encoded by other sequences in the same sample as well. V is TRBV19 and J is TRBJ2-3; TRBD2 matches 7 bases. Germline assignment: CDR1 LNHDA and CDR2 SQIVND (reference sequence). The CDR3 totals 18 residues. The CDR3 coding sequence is TGTGCTGCTAGGAAGTTGGAGGGTCTAGCGGTTAGCACAGATACGCAGTATTTT. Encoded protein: CAARKLEGLAVSTDTQYF.

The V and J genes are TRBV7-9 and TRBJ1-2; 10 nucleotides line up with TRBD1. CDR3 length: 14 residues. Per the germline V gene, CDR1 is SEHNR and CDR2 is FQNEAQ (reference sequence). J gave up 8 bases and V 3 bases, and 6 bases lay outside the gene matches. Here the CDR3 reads CASSFGGTGDGYTF. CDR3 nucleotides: TGTGCCAGCAGCTTCGGAGGGACAGGGGACGGCTACACCTTC.

As DNA, the CDR3 is TGTGCCAGCAGCTTAGCTGGACAGGCTACAGATACGCAGTATTTT. Translated: CASSLAGQATDTQYF. The rearrangement links TRBV7-9 to TRBJ2-3, with 7 bases lining up with TRBD1. CDR1 and CDR2 (germline): SEHNR, FQNEAQ (reference sequence). Trimming removed 0 bases from V and 3 bases from J; junction bases left unmatched: 3. This CDR3 contains 15 residues.

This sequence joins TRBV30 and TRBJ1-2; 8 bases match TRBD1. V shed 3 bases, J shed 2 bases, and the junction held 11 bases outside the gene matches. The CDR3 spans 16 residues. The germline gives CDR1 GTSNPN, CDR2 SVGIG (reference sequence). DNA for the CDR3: TGTGCCTGGAGCCTGATAGGGACAGGCCTCAACTATGGCTACACCTTC. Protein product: CAWSLIGTGLNYGYTF.

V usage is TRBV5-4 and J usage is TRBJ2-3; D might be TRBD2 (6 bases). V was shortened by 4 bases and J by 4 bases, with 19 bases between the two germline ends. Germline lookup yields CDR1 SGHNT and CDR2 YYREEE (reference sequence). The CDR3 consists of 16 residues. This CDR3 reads CASSPITSFLADTQYF. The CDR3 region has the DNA TGTGCCAGCAGCCCGATTACTAGCTTCCTAGCAGATACGCAGTATTTT.

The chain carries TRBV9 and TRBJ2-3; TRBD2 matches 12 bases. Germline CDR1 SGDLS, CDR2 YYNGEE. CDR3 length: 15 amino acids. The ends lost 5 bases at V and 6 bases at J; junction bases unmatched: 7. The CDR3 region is CASSYGLAGMDTQYF. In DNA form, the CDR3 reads TGTGCCAGCAGTTACGGACTAGCGGGGATGGATACGCAGTATTTT. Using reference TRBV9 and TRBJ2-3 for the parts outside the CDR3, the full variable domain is DSGVTQTPKHLITATGQRVTLRCSPRSGDLSVYWYQQSLDQGLQFLIQYYNGEERAKGNILERFSAQQFPDLHSELNLSSLELGDSALYFCASSYGLAGMDTQYFGPGTRLTVL.

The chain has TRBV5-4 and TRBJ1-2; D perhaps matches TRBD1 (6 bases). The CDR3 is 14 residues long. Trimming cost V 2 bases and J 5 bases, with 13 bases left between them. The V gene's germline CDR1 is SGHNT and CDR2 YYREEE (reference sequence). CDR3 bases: TGTGCCAGCAGCTTTACAGGGTTCGAGTATGGCTACACCTTC. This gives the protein CASSFTGFEYGYTF. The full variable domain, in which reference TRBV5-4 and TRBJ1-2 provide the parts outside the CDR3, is ETGVTQSPTHLIKTRGQQVTLRCSSQSGHNTVSWYQQALGQGPQFIFQYYREEENGRGNFPPRFSGLQFPNYSSELNVNALELDDSALYLCASSFTGFEYGYTFGSGTRLTVV.

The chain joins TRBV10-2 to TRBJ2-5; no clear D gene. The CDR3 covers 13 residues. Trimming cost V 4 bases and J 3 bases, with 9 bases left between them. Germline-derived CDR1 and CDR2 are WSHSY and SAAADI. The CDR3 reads CASSAGPKETQYF. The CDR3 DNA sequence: TGCGCCAGCAGTGCAGGCCCCAAAGAGACCCAGTACTTC.

The CDR3 sequence: CASSWGLGGSYEQYV. The CDR3 DNA sequence: TGTGCCAGCAGCTGGGGACTAGGGGGATCCTACGAGCAGTACGTC. The rearrangement uses TRBV7-3 and TRBJ2-7; 8 bases align to TRBD2. This CDR3 comprises 15 residues. The V gene's germline CDR1 is SGHTA and CDR2 FQGTGA. V trimming: 4 bases; J trimming: 1 base; junction bases outside the gene matches: 6.

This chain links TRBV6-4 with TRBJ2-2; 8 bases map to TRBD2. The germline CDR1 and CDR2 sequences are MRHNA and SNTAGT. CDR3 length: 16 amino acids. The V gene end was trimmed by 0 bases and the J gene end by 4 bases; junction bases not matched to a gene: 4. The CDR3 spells CASSDSPGGPTGELFF. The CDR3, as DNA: TGTGCCAGCAGTGACTCGCCGGGAGGGCCCACCGGGGAGCTGTTTTTT.

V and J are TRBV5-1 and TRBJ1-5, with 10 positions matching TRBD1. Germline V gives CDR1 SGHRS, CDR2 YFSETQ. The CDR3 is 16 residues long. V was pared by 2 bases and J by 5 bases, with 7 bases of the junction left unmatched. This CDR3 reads CASSFSGTGEDQPQHF. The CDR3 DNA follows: TGCGCCAGCAGCTTTTCCGGGACAGGGGAGGATCAGCCCCAGCATTTT. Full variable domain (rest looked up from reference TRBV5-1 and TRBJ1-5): KAGVTQTPRYLIKTRGQQVTLSCSPISGHRSVSWYQQTPGQGLQFLFEYFSETQRNKGNFPGRFSGRQFSNSRSEMNVSTLELGDSALYLCASSFSGTGEDQPQHFGDGTRLSIL.

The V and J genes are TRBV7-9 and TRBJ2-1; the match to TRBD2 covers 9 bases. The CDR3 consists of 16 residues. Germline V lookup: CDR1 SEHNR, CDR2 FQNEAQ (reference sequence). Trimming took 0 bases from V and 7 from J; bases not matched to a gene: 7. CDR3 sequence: CASSLATIAGENEQFF. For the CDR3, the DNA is TGTGCCAGCAGCTTAGCAACAATAGCGGGAGAAAATGAGCAGTTCTTC. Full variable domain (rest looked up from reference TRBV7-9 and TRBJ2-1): DTGVSQNPRHKITKRGQNVTFRCDPISEHNRLYWYRQTLGQGPEFLTYFQNEAQLEKSRLLSDRFSAERPKGSFSTLEIQRTEQGDSAMYLCASSLATIAGENEQFFGPGTRLTVL.

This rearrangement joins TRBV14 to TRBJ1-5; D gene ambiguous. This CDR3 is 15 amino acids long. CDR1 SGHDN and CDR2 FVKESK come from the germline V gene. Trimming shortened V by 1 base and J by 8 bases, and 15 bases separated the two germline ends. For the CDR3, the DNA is TGTGCCAGCAGCCAAGGAAGGTACGGGTGGGAGCCCCAGCATTTT. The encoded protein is CASSQGRYGWEPQHF.

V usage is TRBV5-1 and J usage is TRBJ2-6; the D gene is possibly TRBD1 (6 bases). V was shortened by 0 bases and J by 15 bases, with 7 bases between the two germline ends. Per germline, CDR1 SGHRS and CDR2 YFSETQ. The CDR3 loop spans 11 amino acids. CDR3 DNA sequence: TGCGCCAGCAGCTTGGGGACAGCCCTGACTTTC. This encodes CASSLGTALTF.

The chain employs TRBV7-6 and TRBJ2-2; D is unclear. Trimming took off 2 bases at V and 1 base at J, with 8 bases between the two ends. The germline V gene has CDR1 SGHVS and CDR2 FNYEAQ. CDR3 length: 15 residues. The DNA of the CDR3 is TGTGCCAGCAGCTTATTGTCTCTGAACACCGGGGAGCTGTTTTTT. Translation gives CASSLLSLNTGELFF. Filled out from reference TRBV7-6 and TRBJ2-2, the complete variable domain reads GAGVSQSPRYKVTKRGQDVALRCDPISGHVSLYWYRQALGQGPEFLTYFNYEAQQDKSGLPNDRFSAERPEGSISTLTIQRTEQRDSAMYRCASSLLSLNTGELFFGEGSRLTVL.

CDR3 DNA sequence: TGCAGCGTTGAAGGGAGTGGGGAGACCCAGTACTTC. Its translation is CSVEGSGETQYF. The chain uses TRBV29-1 and TRBJ2-5; D gene unclear. The CDR3 is made up of 12 amino acids. Trimming cost V 1 base and J 5 bases, with 8 bases left between them. CDR1 is SQVTM, CDR2 ANQGSEA, per germline. Full variable domain (missing parts from reference TRBV29-1 and TRBJ2-5): SAVISQKPSRDICQRGTSLTIQCQVDSQVTMMFWYRQQPGQSLTLIATANQGSEATYESGFVIDKFPISRPNLTFSTLTVSNMSPEDSSIYLCSVEGSGETQYFGPGTRLLVL.

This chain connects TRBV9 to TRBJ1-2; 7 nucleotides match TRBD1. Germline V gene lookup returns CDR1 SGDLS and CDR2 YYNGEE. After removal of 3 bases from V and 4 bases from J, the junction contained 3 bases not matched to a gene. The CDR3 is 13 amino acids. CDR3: CASSAGTAYGYTF. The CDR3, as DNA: TGTGCCAGCAGCGCTGGGACAGCCTATGGCTACACCTTC.

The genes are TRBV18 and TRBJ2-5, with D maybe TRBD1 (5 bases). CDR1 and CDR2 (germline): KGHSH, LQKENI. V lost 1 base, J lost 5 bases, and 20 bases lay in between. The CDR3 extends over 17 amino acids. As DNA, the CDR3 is TGTGCCAGCTCACCACGGACAAGGGGCTCTAATCGGGAGACCCAGTACTTC. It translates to CASSPRTRGSNRETQYF.

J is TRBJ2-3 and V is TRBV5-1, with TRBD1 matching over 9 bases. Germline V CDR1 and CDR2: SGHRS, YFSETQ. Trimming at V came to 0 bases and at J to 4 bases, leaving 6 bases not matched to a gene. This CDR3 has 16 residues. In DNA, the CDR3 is TGCGCCAGCAGCTTGGTGACAGGGGGACCCCCAGATACGCAGTATTTT. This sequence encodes CASSLVTGGPPDTQYF.

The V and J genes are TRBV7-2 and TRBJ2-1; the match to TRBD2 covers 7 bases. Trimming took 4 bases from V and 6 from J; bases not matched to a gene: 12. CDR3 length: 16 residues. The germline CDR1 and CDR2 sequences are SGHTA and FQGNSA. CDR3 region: CASSSRGSGRSNEQFF. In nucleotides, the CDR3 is TGTGCCAGCAGCTCCCGAGGTAGCGGGCGTTCCAATGAGCAGTTCTTC. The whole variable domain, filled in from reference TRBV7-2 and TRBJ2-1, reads GAGVSQSPSNKVTEKGKDVELRCDPISGHTALYWYRQSLGQGLEFLIYFQGNSAPDKSGLPSDRFSAERTGGSVSTLTIQRTQQEDSAVYLCASSSRGSGRSNEQFFGPGTRLTVL.

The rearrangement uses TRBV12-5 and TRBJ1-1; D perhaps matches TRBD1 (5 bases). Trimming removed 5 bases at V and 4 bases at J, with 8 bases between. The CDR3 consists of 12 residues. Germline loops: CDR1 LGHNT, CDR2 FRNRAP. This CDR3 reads CASGPQGTEAFF. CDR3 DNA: TGTGCTAGTGGTCCCCAGGGCACTGAAGCTTTCTTT.

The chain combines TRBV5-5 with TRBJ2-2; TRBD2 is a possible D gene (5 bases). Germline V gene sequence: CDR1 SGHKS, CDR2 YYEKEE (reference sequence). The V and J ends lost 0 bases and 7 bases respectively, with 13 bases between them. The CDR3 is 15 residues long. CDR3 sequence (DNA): TGTGCCAGCAGCTTGGAGGTGCGGGCTGGCGGGGAGCTGTTTTTT. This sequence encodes CASSLEVRAGGELFF.

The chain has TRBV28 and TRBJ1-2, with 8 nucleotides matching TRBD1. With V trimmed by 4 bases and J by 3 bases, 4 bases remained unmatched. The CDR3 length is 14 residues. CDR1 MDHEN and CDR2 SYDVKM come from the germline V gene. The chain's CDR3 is CASSSSTGDYGYTF. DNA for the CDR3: TGTGCCAGCAGTTCGTCGACAGGGGACTATGGCTACACCTTC.

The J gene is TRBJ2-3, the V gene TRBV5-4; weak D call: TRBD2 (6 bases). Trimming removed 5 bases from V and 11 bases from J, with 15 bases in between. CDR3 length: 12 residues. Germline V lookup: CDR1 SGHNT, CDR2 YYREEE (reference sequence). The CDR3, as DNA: TGTGCCAGCAGTCGGGACTTAGGCTTGCAGTATTTT. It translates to CASSRDLGLQYF.

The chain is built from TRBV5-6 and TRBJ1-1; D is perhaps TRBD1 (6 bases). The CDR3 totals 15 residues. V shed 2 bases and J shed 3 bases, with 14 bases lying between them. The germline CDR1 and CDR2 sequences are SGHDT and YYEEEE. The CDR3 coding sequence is TGTGCCAGCAGCTTATACTCCCAGGGGTACACTGAAGCTTTCTTT. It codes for CASSLYSQGYTEAFF. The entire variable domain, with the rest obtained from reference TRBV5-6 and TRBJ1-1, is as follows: DAGVTQSPTHLIKTRGQQVTLRCSPKSGHDTVSWYQQALGQGPQFIFQYYEEEERQRGNFPDRFSGHQFPNYSSELNVNALLLGDSALYLCASSLYSQGYTEAFFGQGTRLTVV.